The rows below give T cell receptor beta chains drawn from one sample of a study of blood T cell repertoires in COVID-19. Assay used: immunoSEQ multiplex PCR; TCRdb lists only in-frame clones, some missing. The sample includes 110,000 to 150,000 clones, roughly 90% seen only once; the top ten take about 11%. Sequences were obtained from peripheral blood. The receptors stem from a man in his forties or fifties with active or convalescent COVID-19. CDR3s include the opening cysteine and the closing phenylalanine or tryptophan. The order of the fields is clone size, V gene, J gene, D gene, CDR3 DNA, CDR3 protein. D genes are given only for firm matches. Clone sizes are given selectively: once, few, many, or a class where the clone is expanded.

abundance: NA
v_gene: TRBV28
j_gene: TRBJ2-2
d_gene: TRBD2
CDR3nt: TGTGCCAGCAGACCCTCACGCGGGACTAGCGGGAGAACCGGGGAGCTGTTTTTT
CDR3aa: CASRPSRGTSGRTGELFF

abundance: NA
v_gene: TRBV9
j_gene: TRBJ1-5
d_gene: NA
CDR3nt: TGTGCCAGCAGCGTAGGTGGCACCAGCAATCAGCCCCAGCATTTT
CDR3aa: CASSVGGTSNQPQHF

abundance: NA
v_gene: TRBV5-1
j_gene: TRBJ2-7
d_gene: NA
CDR3nt: TGCGCCAGCAGCGGGGACAACTACGAGCAGTACTTC
CDR3aa: CASSGDNYEQYF

abundance: NA
v_gene: TRBV27
j_gene: TRBJ2-5
d_gene: TRBD2
CDR3nt: TGTGCCAGCAGTCGTCAGACTAGCGGAGGGGGGGAGACCCAGTACTTC
CDR3aa: CASSRQTSGGGETQYF

abundance: NA
v_gene: TRBV2
j_gene: TRBJ1-6
d_gene: NA
CDR3nt: TGTGCCAGCACCCCTAGTAGCTCCTATAATTCACCCCTCCACTTT
CDR3aa: CASTPSSSYNSPLHF

abundance: NA
v_gene: TRBV7-6
j_gene: TRBJ2-5
d_gene: TRBD1
CDR3nt: TGTGCCAGCAGCGGGACAGGGGTAGAGACCCAGTACTTC
CDR3aa: CASSGTGVETQYF

abundance: NA
v_gene: TRBV10-3
j_gene: TRBJ2-1
d_gene: TRBD2
CDR3nt: TGTGCCATCACCGGGACTAGCGGGAGCAATGAGCAGTTCTTC
CDR3aa: CAITGTSGSNEQFF

abundance: NA
v_gene: TRBV19
j_gene: TRBJ1-3
d_gene: NA
CDR3nt: TGTGCCAGTAGCGGGGACATCTCTGGAAACACCATATATTTT
CDR3aa: CASSGDISGNTIYF

abundance: few
v_gene: TRBV3-1/TRBV3-2
j_gene: TRBJ1-3
d_gene: NA
CDR3nt: TGTGCCAGCAGCCAAGCTCGCAGGGCAAACACCATATATTTT
CDR3aa: CASSQARRANTIYF

abundance: NA
v_gene: TRBV7-9
j_gene: TRBJ2-7
d_gene: TRBD1
CDR3nt: TGTGCCAGCAGCTTAGATTTAGACGCGACAGGGTTGGACCTTCTGAACTTC
CDR3aa: CASSLDLDATGLDLLNF

abundance: NA
v_gene: TRBV28
j_gene: TRBJ1-4
d_gene: NA
CDR3nt: TGTGCCAGCAGTTTTCGGGAAAAACTGTTTTTT
CDR3aa: CASSFREKLFF

abundance: NA
v_gene: TRBV19
j_gene: TRBJ1-2
d_gene: NA
CDR3nt: TGTGCCAGTAGTACCAACAGGGAACTCCACTATGGCTACACCTTC
CDR3aa: CASSTNRELHYGYTF

abundance: few
v_gene: TRBV6-5
j_gene: TRBJ2-3
d_gene: TRBD2
CDR3nt: TGTGCCAGCAGGGTCGAGCGGGGGTTCACAGATACGCAGTATTTT
CDR3aa: CASRVERGFTDTQYF

abundance: NA
v_gene: TRBV25-1
j_gene: TRBJ2-1
d_gene: TRBD2
CDR3nt: TGTGCCAGCAGGGGACTAGCGGATAGCTCCTACAATGAGCAGTTCTTC
CDR3aa: CASRGLADSSYNEQFF

abundance: once
v_gene: TRBV24-1
j_gene: TRBJ2-1
d_gene: NA
CDR3nt: TGTGCCACCAGTGATCCAGCCGTCGACGGGAGACGGGATGAGCAGTTCTTC
CDR3aa: CATSDPAVDGRRDEQFF

abundance: few
v_gene: TRBV11-2
j_gene: TRBJ2-7
d_gene: TRBD2
CDR3nt: TGTGCCAGCAGTCTAGCGGGATCAGGCGAGCAGTACTTC
CDR3aa: CASSLAGSGEQYF

abundance: NA
v_gene: TRBV28
j_gene: TRBJ1-2
d_gene: NA
CDR3nt: TGTGCCAGCAGTCTAGACAGCAACTATGGCTACACCTTC
CDR3aa: CASSLDSNYGYTF

abundance: NA
v_gene: TRBV4-2
j_gene: TRBJ2-7
d_gene: TRBD2
CDR3nt: TGTGCCAGCAGCCGTATCGCGGGAGGCCCTTCAGACTTC
CDR3aa: CASSRIAGGPSDF

abundance: NA
v_gene: TRBV27
j_gene: TRBJ2-3
d_gene: TRBD2
CDR3nt: TGTGCCAGCAGTCTCTTTGGAGCGGGGGCCACAGATACGCAGTATTTT
CDR3aa: CASSLFGAGATDTQYF

abundance: NA
v_gene: TRBV9
j_gene: TRBJ1-6
d_gene: TRBD1
CDR3nt: TGTGCCAGCAGCGTAGGAGTCCAGGGGGCGAATTCACCCCTCCACTTT
CDR3aa: CASSVGVQGANSPLHF

abundance: few
v_gene: TRBV2
j_gene: TRBJ2-5
d_gene: NA
CDR3nt: TGTGCCAGCAGTCGAGGGAGACAGACCCAGTACTTC
CDR3aa: CASSRGRQTQYF

abundance: few
v_gene: TRBV7-3
j_gene: TRBJ1-6
d_gene: TRBD1
CDR3nt: TGTGCCAGCAGCTCGACAGGGAGAGGCTCACCCCTCCACTTT
CDR3aa: CASSSTGRGSPLHF

abundance: NA
v_gene: TRBV28
j_gene: TRBJ2-7
d_gene: TRBD2
CDR3nt: TGTGCCAGCAGCCAAACTCCCCGCGGGGGCGAGCAGTACTTC
CDR3aa: CASSQTPRGGEQYF

abundance: NA
v_gene: TRBV10-3
j_gene: TRBJ2-7
d_gene: TRBD1
CDR3nt: TGTGCCATCAAGGGGACAGAAAGGGAGCAGTACTTC
CDR3aa: CAIKGTEREQYF

abundance: NA
v_gene: TRBV7-9
j_gene: TRBJ2-5
d_gene: TRBD2
CDR3nt: TGTGCCAGCAGCTTAGTTCTAGCGGGACAGGAGACCCAGTACTTC
CDR3aa: CASSLVLAGQETQYF

abundance: NA
v_gene: TRBV28
j_gene: TRBJ2-5
d_gene: NA
CDR3nt: TGTGCCAGCAACACCATCGACTATCAAGAGACCCAGTACTTC
CDR3aa: CASNTIDYQETQYF

abundance: NA
v_gene: TRBV3-1/TRBV3-2
j_gene: TRBJ2-6
d_gene: NA
CDR3nt: TGTGCCAGCAGCCAAACAGGGCCTGGGGCCAACGTCCTGACTTTC
CDR3aa: CASSQTGPGANVLTF

abundance: few
v_gene: TRBV11-2
j_gene: TRBJ1-2
d_gene: NA
CDR3nt: TGTGCCAGCAGCACAAGGCGGGCTGGCGGCTACACCTTC
CDR3aa: CASSTRRAGGYTF

abundance: NA
v_gene: TRBV11-2
j_gene: TRBJ1-6
d_gene: NA
CDR3nt: TGTGCCAGCACCGAAATACGGACTCCCGGCGGGTTAAGGACACCCCTCCACTTT
CDR3aa: CASTEIRTPGGLRTPLHF

abundance: NA
v_gene: TRBV5-4
j_gene: TRBJ2-3
d_gene: NA
CDR3nt: TGTGCCAGCAGCGGGCAGGGTAGTACAGATACGCAGTATTTT
CDR3aa: CASSGQGSTDTQYF

abundance: NA
v_gene: TRBV9
j_gene: TRBJ2-6
d_gene: NA
CDR3nt: TGTGCCAGCAGCGTAGCCGGCTCTGGGGCCAACGTCCTGACTTTC
CDR3aa: CASSVAGSGANVLTF

abundance: NA
v_gene: TRBV15
j_gene: TRBJ1-5
d_gene: NA
CDR3nt: TGTGCCACCAGCAGAGATCGGGGCAATCAGCCCCAGCATTTT
CDR3aa: CATSRDRGNQPQHF

abundance: once
v_gene: TRBV5-1
j_gene: TRBJ2-7
d_gene: NA
CDR3nt: TGCGCCAGCAGCTTGGGGGGCAGGAGGGCCTACGAGCAGTACTTC
CDR3aa: CASSLGGRRAYEQYF

abundance: NA
v_gene: TRBV19
j_gene: TRBJ2-2
d_gene: TRBD1
CDR3nt: TGTGCCAGTAGTAGGGGACAGGTGGGCGGGGAGCTGTTTTTT
CDR3aa: CASSRGQVGGELFF

abundance: NA
v_gene: TRBV2
j_gene: TRBJ2-1
d_gene: TRBD2
CDR3nt: TGTGCCAGCAGTCGCGGACTAGCGGACTGGTCCTACAATGAGCAGTTCTTC
CDR3aa: CASSRGLADWSYNEQFF

abundance: NA
v_gene: TRBV7-2
j_gene: TRBJ1-2
d_gene: NA
CDR3nt: TGTGCCAGCAGCTTGGGACTGCCCTTCTATGGCTACACCTTC
CDR3aa: CASSLGLPFYGYTF

abundance: once
v_gene: TRBV9
j_gene: TRBJ1-3
d_gene: TRBD1
CDR3nt: TGTGCCAGCAGCACAGGGGTACCTGGAAACACCATATATTTT
CDR3aa: CASSTGVPGNTIYF

abundance: NA
v_gene: TRBV27
j_gene: TRBJ1-2
d_gene: NA
CDR3nt: TGTGCCAGCAGTTTATCCCTAAGTACGTCTAACTATGGCTACACCTTC
CDR3aa: CASSLSLSTSNYGYTF

abundance: NA
v_gene: TRBV4-3
j_gene: TRBJ2-5
d_gene: TRBD2
CDR3nt: TGCGCCAGCAGCCAAGAGGGTCGGGGTGGACTAGCACAAGAGACCCAGTACTTC
CDR3aa: CASSQEGRGGLAQETQYF

abundance: NA
v_gene: TRBV19
j_gene: TRBJ1-5
d_gene: TRBD1
CDR3nt: TGTGCCAGTAGTATAGTCGGGACAGGGGTCGGGCAGCCCCAGCATTTT
CDR3aa: CASSIVGTGVGQPQHF